This T cell receptor (beta chain) is drawn from a study of blood T cells in healthy people across ages. J was trimmed by 6 bases and V by 0 bases; bases with no gene match: 4. CDR3 length: 16 residues. Germline CDR1 reads MNHNY; CDR2 reads SVGAGI (reference sequence). This clonotype was seen a few times. Its antigen is not known. A second PCR of 7 to 11 cycles used a sample-barcoded 5' primer and a J-beta primer mix. One entry per CDR3 protein, called by TCRdb with MiXCR from the 5' RACE reads. Of about 670,000 distinct CDR3 sequences detected, more than 45% appear once; the ten largest clones hold about 14%. Individuals who donated were healthy Caucasians from Russia aged roughly 6 to 95. Study findings and constraints: Relative to aged donors, long-lived donors carried more naive CD4+ cells and displayed higher diversity. Age brought a roughly linear fall in TCR beta diversity measured per million T cells. CMV infection status of these donors was not known.

The rearrangement links TRBV6-6 to TRBJ1-6; 8 bases match TRBD1. Sequencing was performed on blood. The receptor was isolated from a woman of 80 years or more in good health. The CDR3: CASSYSIGQGNSPLHF. The CDR3 coding sequence is TGTGCCAGCAGTTACTCGATAGGACAGGGTAATTCACCCCTCCACTTT.